Included here is one T cell receptor beta chain sequence, with context. This sample was taken from a study of T cell changes during pregnancy in multiple sclerosis. The CDR3 consists of 17 residues. Per germline, CDR1 MNHEY and CDR2 SMNVEV (reference sequence). With 5 bases clipped from V and 2 bases from J, the junction kept 12 bases outside the gene matches. Generated by immunoSEQ multiplex PCR, the TCRdb table keeps only in-frame clones and is missing some. This sample carries 4,000 to 6,000 clones, more than 75% of them seen once, and the ten largest clones take 15% to 20%. Sequenced here: CD8+ T cells from peripheral blood mononuclear cells, sampled in the second trimester of pregnancy. The gene calls are TRBV27 and TRBJ1-5; TRBD1 matches at 7 bases. The TCR originated in a female donor in good health, enrolled as a control in a pregnancy study. CDR3 sequence reads: CASSPRIGGAGNQPQHF. The CDR3 coding sequence is TGTGCCAGCAGTCCCAGGATAGGGGGCGCCGGCAATCAGCCCCAGCATTTT.